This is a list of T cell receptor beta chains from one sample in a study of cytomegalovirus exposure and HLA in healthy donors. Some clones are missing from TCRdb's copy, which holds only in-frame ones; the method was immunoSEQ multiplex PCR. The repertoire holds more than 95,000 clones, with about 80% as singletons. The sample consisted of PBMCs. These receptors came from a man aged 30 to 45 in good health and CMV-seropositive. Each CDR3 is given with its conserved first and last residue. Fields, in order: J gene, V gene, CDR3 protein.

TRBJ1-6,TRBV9,CASSVAPVRNSPLHF
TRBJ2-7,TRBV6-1,CASLAGRSSYEQYF
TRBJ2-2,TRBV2,CASSEPPWGEKDTGELFF
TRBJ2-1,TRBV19,CASSIIPQEGEQFF
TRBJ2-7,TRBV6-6,CASTRGTGTYEQYF
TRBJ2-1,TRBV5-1,CASSLAASGGTNEQFF
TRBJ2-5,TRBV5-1,CASSLAGKTQYF
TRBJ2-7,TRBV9,CASSARGGDPYEQYF
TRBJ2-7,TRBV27,CASSLHGGEQYF
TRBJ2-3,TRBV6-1,CASRQTGDTQYF
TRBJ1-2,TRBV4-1,CASSQDRGYTF
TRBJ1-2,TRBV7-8,CASSPDRAVFTF
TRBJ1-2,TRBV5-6,CASSLGQSNYGYTF
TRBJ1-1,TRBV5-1,CASSQESGGAFF
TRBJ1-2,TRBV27,CASRNLQGQNYGYTF
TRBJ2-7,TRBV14,CASSSLGQGSFDEQYF
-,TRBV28,CASSARYEQYF
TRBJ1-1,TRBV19,CASSGIWDRGFQSTEAFF
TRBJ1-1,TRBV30,CAWSVPGGVDTEAFF
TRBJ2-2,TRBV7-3,CASSGGGSGELFF
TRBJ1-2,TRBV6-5,CASRTKTGVRGYTF
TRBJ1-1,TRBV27,CASSPDRVNTEAFF
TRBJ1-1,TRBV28,CASIEAGGFQGRNTEAFF
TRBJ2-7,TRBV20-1,CRARVVYEQYF
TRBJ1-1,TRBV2,CASSEVPRGHFGTEAFF
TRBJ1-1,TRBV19,CASSIDGQGVDTEAFF